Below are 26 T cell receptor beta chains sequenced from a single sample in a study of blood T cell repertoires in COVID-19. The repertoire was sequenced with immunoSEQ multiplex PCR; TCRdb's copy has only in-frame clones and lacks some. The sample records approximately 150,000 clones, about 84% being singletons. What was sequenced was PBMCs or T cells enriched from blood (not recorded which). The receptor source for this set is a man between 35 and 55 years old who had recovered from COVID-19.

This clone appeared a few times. As DNA, the CDR3 is TGTGCCAGCAGCGCTACAGGGGATCAGCCCCAGCATTTT. Protein: CASSATGDQPQHF. The chain combines TRBV9 with TRBJ1-5, with TRBD1 matching 7 bases. V lost 3 bases to trimming and J lost 5 bases; unmatched junction nucleotides: 2. Germline assignment: CDR1 SGDLS and CDR2 YYNGEE. This CDR3 has 13 residues.

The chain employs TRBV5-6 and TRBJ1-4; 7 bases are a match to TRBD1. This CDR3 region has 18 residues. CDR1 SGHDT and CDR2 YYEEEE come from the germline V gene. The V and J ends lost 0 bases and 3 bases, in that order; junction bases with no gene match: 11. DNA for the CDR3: TGTGCCAGCAGCTTGGGCAGGGGGGTGCATCGGGCTAATGAAAAACTGTTTTTT. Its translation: CASSLGRGVHRANEKLFF.

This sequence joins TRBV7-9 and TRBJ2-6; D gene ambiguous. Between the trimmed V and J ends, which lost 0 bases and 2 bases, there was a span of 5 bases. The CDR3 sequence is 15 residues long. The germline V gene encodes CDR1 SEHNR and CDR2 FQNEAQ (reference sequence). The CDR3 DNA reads TGTGCCAGCAGCTTAGCGGCGGCTGGGGCCAACGTCCTGACTTTC. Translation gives CASSLAAAGANVLTF.

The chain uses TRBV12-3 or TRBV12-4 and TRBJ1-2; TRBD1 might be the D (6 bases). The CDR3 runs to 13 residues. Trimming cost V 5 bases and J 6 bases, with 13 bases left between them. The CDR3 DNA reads TGTGCCAGCAGTCTACAGGGTTCGGATGGCTACACCTTC. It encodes CASSLQGSDGYTF.

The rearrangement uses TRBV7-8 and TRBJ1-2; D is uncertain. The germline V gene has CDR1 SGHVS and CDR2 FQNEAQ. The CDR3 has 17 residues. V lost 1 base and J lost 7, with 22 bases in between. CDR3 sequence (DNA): TGTGCCAGCAGCTTAGAATTCGGCAGCCTAGCCTTCTCTGGCTACACCTTC. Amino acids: CASSLEFGSLAFSGYTF.

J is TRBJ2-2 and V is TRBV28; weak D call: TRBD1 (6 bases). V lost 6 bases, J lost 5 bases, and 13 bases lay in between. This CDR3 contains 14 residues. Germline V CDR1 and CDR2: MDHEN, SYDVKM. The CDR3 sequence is CASSSGVRTGELFF. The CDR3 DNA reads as TGTGCCAGCAGCTCAGGGGTAAGGACCGGGGAGCTGTTTTTT.

Here the CDR3 reads CASSPLQGRAGELFF. In nucleotides, the CDR3 is TGTGCCAGCAGCCCCCTCCAGGGCCGGGCCGGGGAGCTGTTTTTT. The chain couples TRBV7-6 to TRBJ2-2; D is possibly TRBD1 (5 bases). Germline loops: CDR1 SGHVS, CDR2 FNYEAQ. Between the trimmed V and J ends, which lost 5 bases and 6 bases, there was a span of 16 bases. This CDR3 has 15 amino acids.

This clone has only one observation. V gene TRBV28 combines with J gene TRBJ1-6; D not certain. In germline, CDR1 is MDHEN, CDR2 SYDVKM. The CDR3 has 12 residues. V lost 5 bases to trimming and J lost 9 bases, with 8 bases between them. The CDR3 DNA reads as TGTGCCAGCAGTATCCTTCGTTCACCCCTCCACTTT. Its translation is CASSILRSPLHF. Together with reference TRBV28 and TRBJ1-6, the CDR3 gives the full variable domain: DVKVTQSSRYLVKRTGEKVFLECVQDMDHENMFWYRQDPGLGLRLIYFSYDVKMKEKGDIPEGYSVSREKKERFSLILESASTNQTSMYLCASSILRSPLHFGNGTRLTVT.

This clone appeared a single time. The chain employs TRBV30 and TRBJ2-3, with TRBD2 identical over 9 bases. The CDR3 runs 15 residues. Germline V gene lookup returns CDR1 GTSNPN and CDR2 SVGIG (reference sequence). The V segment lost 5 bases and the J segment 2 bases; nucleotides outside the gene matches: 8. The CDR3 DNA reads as TGTGCCTGGGGAGGTAGCGGGGGATTCACAGATACGCAGTATTTT. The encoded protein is CAWGGSGGFTDTQYF.

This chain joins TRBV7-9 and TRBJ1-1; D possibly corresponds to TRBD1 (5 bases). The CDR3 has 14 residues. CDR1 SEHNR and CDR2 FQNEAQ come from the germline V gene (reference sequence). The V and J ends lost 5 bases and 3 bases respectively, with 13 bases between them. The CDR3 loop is CASSSSTVHTEAFF. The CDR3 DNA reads TGTGCCAGCAGCAGTTCGACAGTACACACTGAAGCTTTCTTT.

The CDR3 DNA follows: TGTGCCAGCAGCCTTGGACAGAAGATTGAAGCTTTCTTT. Translated: CASSLGQKIEAFF. V is TRBV14 and J is TRBJ1-1, with D maybe TRBD1 (6 bases). The V end lost 4 bases, the J end lost 7 bases, and 13 bases lay between the germline ends. The CDR3 totals 13 residues. Per the germline V gene, CDR1 is SGHDN and CDR2 is FVKESK.

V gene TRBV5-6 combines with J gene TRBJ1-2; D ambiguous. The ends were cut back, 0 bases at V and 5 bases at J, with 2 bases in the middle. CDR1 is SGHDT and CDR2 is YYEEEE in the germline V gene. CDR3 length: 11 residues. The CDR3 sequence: CASSLAYGYTF. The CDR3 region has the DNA TGTGCCAGCAGCTTGGCTTATGGCTACACCTTC.

In DNA, the CDR3 is TGTGCCAGCAGGGGAACAGGGATAAGTGAGCAGTTCTTC. This codes for CASRGTGISEQFF. The chain recombines TRBV27 with TRBJ2-1, with a possible D match to TRBD1 (6 bases). V lost 6 bases and J lost 9, with 15 bases in between. The CDR3 spans 13 residues. The V gene's germline CDR1 is MNHEY and CDR2 SMNVEV (reference sequence).

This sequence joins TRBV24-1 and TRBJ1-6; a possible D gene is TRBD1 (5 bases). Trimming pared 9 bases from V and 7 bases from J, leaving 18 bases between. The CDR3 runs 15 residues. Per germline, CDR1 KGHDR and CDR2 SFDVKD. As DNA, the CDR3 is TGTGCCACCTTCTTATGCAGGGCTATCAATTCACCCCTCCACTTT. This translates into CATFLCRAINSPLHF.

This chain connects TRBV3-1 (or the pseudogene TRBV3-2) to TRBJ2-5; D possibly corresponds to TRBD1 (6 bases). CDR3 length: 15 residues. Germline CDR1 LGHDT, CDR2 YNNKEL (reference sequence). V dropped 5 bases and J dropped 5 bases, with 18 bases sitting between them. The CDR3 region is CASSDSKTGLETQYF. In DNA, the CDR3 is TGTGCCAGCAGCGACTCTAAAACAGGGTTGGAGACCCAGTACTTC.

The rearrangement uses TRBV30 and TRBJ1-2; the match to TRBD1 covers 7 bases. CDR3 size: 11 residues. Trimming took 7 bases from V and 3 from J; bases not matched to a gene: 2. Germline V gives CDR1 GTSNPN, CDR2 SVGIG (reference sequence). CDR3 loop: CASGTDYGYTF. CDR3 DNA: TGTGCCTCCGGGACAGACTATGGCTACACCTTC.

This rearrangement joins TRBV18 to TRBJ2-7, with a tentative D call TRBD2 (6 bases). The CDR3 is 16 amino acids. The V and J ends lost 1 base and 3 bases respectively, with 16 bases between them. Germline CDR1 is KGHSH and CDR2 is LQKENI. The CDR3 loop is CASSPRDLAPVYEQYV. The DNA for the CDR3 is TGTGCCAGCTCACCACGAGACCTAGCGCCGGTCTACGAGCAGTACGTC.

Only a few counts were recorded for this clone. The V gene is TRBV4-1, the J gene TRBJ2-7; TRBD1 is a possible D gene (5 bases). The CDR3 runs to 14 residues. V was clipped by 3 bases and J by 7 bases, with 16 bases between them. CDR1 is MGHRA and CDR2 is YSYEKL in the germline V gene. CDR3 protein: CASSHQGRVWEQYF. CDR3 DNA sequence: TGCGCCAGCAGCCACCAGGGTAGGGTATGGGAGCAGTACTTC.

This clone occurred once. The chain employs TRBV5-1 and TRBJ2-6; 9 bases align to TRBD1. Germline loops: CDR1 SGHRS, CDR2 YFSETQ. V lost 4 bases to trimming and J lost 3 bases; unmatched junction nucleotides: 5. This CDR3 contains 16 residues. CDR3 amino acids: CASSRGQGFGANVLTF. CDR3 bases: TGCGCCAGCAGCCGCGGACAGGGGTTTGGGGCCAACGTCCTGACTTTC.

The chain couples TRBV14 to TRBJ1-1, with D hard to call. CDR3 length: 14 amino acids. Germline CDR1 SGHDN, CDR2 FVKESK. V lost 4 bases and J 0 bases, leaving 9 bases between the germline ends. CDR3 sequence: CASSRGYLNTEAFF. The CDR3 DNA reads TGTGCCAGCAGCCGAGGGTATTTGAACACTGAAGCTTTCTTT.

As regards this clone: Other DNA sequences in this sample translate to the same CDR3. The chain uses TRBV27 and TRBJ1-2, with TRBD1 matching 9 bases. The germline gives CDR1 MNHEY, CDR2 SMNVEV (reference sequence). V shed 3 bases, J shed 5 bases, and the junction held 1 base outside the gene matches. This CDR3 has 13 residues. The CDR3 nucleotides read TGTGCCAGCAGTTTCGGACAGGGGTATGGCTACACCTTC. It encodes CASSFGQGYGYTF.

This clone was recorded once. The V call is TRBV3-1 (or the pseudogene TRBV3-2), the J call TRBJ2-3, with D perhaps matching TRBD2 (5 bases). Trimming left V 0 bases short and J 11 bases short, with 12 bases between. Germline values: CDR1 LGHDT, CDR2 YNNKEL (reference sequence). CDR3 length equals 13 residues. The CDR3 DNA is TGTGCCAGCAGCCAAGAGGGAAGCGGATTGCAGTATTTT. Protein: CASSQEGSGLQYF.

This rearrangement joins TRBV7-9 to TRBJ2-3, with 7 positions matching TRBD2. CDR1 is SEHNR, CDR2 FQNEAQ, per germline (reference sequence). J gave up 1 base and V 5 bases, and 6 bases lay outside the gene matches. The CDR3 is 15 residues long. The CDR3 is CASSLEGGGTDTQYF. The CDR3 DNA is TGTGCCAGCAGCCTGGAGGGAGGGGGCACAGATACGCAGTATTTT.

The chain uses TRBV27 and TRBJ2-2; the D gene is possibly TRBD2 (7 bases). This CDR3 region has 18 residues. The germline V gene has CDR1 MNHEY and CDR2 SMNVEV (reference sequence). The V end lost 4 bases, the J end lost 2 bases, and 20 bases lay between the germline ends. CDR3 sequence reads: CASSSRRGGGVNTGELFF. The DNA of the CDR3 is TGTGCCAGCAGTTCCCGAAGGGGAGGGGGGGTCAACACCGGGGAGCTGTTTTTT.

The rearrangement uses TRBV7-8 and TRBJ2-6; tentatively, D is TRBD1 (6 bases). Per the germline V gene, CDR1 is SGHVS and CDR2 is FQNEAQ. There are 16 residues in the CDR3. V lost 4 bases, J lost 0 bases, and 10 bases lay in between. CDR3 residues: CASSSRGGSGANVLTF. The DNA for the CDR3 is TGTGCCAGCAGCTCCCGAGGGGGCTCTGGGGCCAACGTCCTGACTTTC.

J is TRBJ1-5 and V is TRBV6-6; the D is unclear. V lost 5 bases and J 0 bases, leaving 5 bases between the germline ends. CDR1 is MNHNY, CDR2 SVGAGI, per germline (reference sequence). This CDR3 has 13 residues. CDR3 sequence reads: CASSVISNQPQHF. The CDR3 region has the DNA TGTGCCAGCAGTGTCATTAGCAATCAGCCCCAGCATTTT.